This is a list of T cell receptor beta chains from one sample in a study of blood T cell repertoires in COVID-19. The data were produced by immunoSEQ multiplex PCR, yet TCRdb's version contains in-frame clones alone and is incomplete. The top ten hold around 8.6% of the sample, which has some 150,000 clones, around nine tenths seen once. Sequenced material: peripheral blood. These receptors all stem from a woman in her 50s with active or convalescent COVID-19. The CDR3 runs from the conserved cysteine through the conserved F or W. A D gene is named only where the DNA matches it firmly. For some rows the clone size is stated as once, few or many, or as a class when expanded; others skip it.

j_call: TRBJ1-5; d_call: TRBD1; v_call: TRBV2; clone_size: once; cdr3_nt: TGTGCCAGCACCATTGACAGGGGAGGTCAGCCCCAGCATTTT; cdr3_aa: CASTIDRGGQPQHF
j_call: TRBJ1-1; d_call: NA; v_call: TRBV4-3; clone_size: NA; cdr3_nt: TGCGCCAGCAGCCAAGATGGCCCTGAGGCCAGAGAAGCTTTCTTT; cdr3_aa: CASSQDGPEAREAFF
j_call: TRBJ1-4; d_call: TRBD1; v_call: TRBV19; clone_size: NA; cdr3_nt: TGTGCCAGTACCTCGACAGGGGGTGTTGAAAAACTGTTTTTT; cdr3_aa: CASTSTGGVEKLFF
j_call: TRBJ1-2; d_call: NA; v_call: TRBV14; clone_size: NA; cdr3_nt: TGTGCCAGCAGCAGACAGTCGGTGGGGTATGGCTACACCTTC; cdr3_aa: CASSRQSVGYGYTF
j_call: TRBJ1-2; d_call: NA; v_call: TRBV27; clone_size: NA; cdr3_nt: TGTGCCAGCAGTTTCCAGGGCTACTATGGCTACACCTTC; cdr3_aa: CASSFQGYYGYTF
j_call: TRBJ1-5; d_call: TRBD1; v_call: TRBV6-2/TRBV6-3; clone_size: NA; cdr3_nt: TGTGCCAGCAGTTACTCAGGGACAGGGGCACGATGGAATCAGCCCCAGCATTTT; cdr3_aa: CASSYSGTGARWNQPQHF
j_call: TRBJ2-7; d_call: NA; v_call: TRBV6-5; clone_size: NA; cdr3_nt: TGTGCCAGCAGTTACTCGGGGGCGAGACACGAGCAGTACTTC; cdr3_aa: CASSYSGARHEQYF
j_call: TRBJ2-2; d_call: NA; v_call: TRBV12-5; clone_size: NA; cdr3_nt: TGTGCTAGTGGCCTATCGGTAGGCGGTACCGGGGAGCTGTTTTTT; cdr3_aa: CASGLSVGGTGELFF
j_call: TRBJ1-2; d_call: NA; v_call: TRBV6-4; clone_size: few; cdr3_nt: TGTGCCAGCAGTGACTTCCGTAGGGGTAATGTCTACACCTTC; cdr3_aa: CASSDFRRGNVYTF
j_call: TRBJ2-2; d_call: TRBD1; v_call: TRBV19; clone_size: NA; cdr3_nt: TGTGCCAGTAGCGGGTCACAGGGGAAGCCCGGGGAGCTGTTTTTT; cdr3_aa: CASSGSQGKPGELFF
j_call: TRBJ2-7; d_call: NA; v_call: TRBV14; clone_size: NA; cdr3_nt: TGTGCCAGCAGCCAGCAGGAGACAGGCCCCTACGAGCAGTACTTC; cdr3_aa: CASSQQETGPYEQYF
j_call: TRBJ1-4; d_call: TRBD1; v_call: TRBV5-1; clone_size: many; cdr3_nt: TGCGCCAGCAGCTTTGACAGGGGCCATAATGAAAAACTGTTTTTT; cdr3_aa: CASSFDRGHNEKLFF
j_call: TRBJ1-2; d_call: NA; v_call: TRBV2; clone_size: NA; cdr3_nt: TGTGCCAGCAGTGAAGCCAATCCGGGGGGCTACACCTTC; cdr3_aa: CASSEANPGGYTF
j_call: TRBJ2-2; d_call: TRBD1; v_call: TRBV23-1; clone_size: NA; cdr3_nt: TGCGCCAGCAGTCACGGAACAGGGGGGTCGGCCGGGGAGCTGTTTTTT; cdr3_aa: CASSHGTGGSAGELFF